The rows below give T cell receptor beta chains drawn from one sample of a study of cytomegalovirus exposure and HLA in healthy donors. Only in-frame clones appear in the TCRdb table, and some are missing; sequencing was by immunoSEQ multiplex PCR. This sample has some 100,000 clones, with approximately 72% found just once. The sequencing input was PBMCs. The source is a female donor in good health and CMV-seropositive. The CDR3 runs from the conserved cysteine through the conserved F or W. A D gene is named only where the DNA matches it firmly. Some rows mark clone size as missing; the rest say once, few, many or name a class of expanded clone.

>TRBD1|TRBV7-8|NA|TRBJ1-1
CASSLATGMNTEAFF
TGTGCCAGCAGCTTAGCGACAGGGATGAACACTGAAGCTTTCTTT
>NA|TRBV4-3|few|TRBJ1-2
CASSQDGGRGSPNYGYTF
TGCGCCAGCAGCCAAGATGGGGGCAGGGGAAGCCCTAACTATGGCTACACCTTC
>NA|TRBV27|NA|TRBJ1-1
CASSFFSGDTEAFF
TGTGCCAGCAGTTTTTTCAGCGGGGACACTGAAGCTTTCTTT
>NA|TRBV5-1|few|TRBJ1-1
CASSLEFGRDNTEAFF
TGCGCCAGCAGCTTGGAGTTTGGCAGGGATAACACTGAAGCTTTCTTT
>NA|TRBV18|NA|TRBJ1-5
CASSGDAGRGPQHF
TGTGCCAGCTCAGGGGACGCGGGAAGGGGGCCCCAGCATTTT
>TRBD2|TRBV4-3|NA|TRBJ2-7
CASSQQVLQRGRSYEQYF
TGCGCCAGCAGCCAACAGGTGCTACAGCGGGGGCGTTCCTACGAGCAGTACTTC
>TRBD2|TRBV30|NA|TRBJ2-5
CALQLLGGPETQYF
TGTGCCCTGCAACTTTTGGGAGGGCCCGAGACCCAGTACTTC
>NA|TRBV19|NA|TRBJ2-3
CASSIDREGDTQYF
TGTGCCAGTAGTATAGACAGGGAAGGAGATACGCAGTATTTT
>NA|TRBV9|NA|TRBJ2-3
CASSVRGTDTQYF
TGTGCCAGCAGCGTTCGGGGCACAGATACGCAGTATTTT
>NA|TRBV19|NA|TRBJ1-2
CASSTHRVYGYTF
TGTGCCAGTAGTACGCACAGGGTGTATGGCTACACCTTC
>NA|TRBV29-1|NA|TRBJ2-7
CSVAHSTYEQYF
TGCAGCGTTGCGCACAGTACCTACGAGCAGTACTTC
>TRBD2|TRBV5-8|NA|TRBJ2-1
CASSLVWTSGIGSYNEQFF
TGTGCCAGCAGCTTGGTGTGGACTAGCGGGATTGGCTCCTACAATGAGCAGTTCTTC
>NA|TRBV9|NA|TRBJ1-4
CASSVQTSGEKLFF
TGTGCCAGCAGCGTACAGACCTCAGGTGAAAAACTGTTTTTT
>TRBD1|TRBV9|NA|TRBJ1-2
CASSTPNGGQGDGGYGYTF
TGTGCCAGCAGCACACCCAACGGGGGACAGGGGGATGGGGGTTATGGCTACACCTTC
>NA|TRBV9|NA|TRBJ1-5
CASSVSINQPQHF
TGTGCCAGCAGCGTTTCAATCAATCAGCCCCAGCATTTT
>NA|TRBV9|few|TRBJ2-5
CASSVAPEETQYF
TGTGCCAGCAGCGTAGCCCCGGAGGAGACCCAGTACTTC
>NA|TRBV9|NA|TRBJ1-6
CASSPQGHGSPLHF
TGTGCCAGCAGCCCCCAGGGGCATGGTTCACCCCTCCACTTT
>NA|TRBV6-6|NA|TRBJ1-6
CASSLRGDLPLHF
TGTGCCAGCTCCCTCAGAGGCGATCTACCCCTCCACTTT
>NA|TRBV30|NA|TRBJ2-6
CAWSVRVAGANVLTF
TGTGCCTGGAGTGTAAGGGTAGCGGGGGCCAACGTCCTGACTTTC
>TRBD1|TRBV7-9|few|TRBJ1-1
CASSLGTADTEAFF
TGTGCCAGCAGCTTGGGGACAGCGGACACTGAAGCTTTCTTT
>TRBD2|TRBV7-7|NA|TRBJ2-1
CASSSRGGPYNEQFF
TGTGCTAGCAGCTCCCGGGGAGGGCCGTACAATGAGCAGTTCTTC
>TRBD1|TRBV11-2|NA|TRBJ1-2
CASSLTGGVYGYTF
TGTGCCAGCAGCTTGACAGGGGGGGTCTATGGCTACACCTTC
>TRBD2|TRBV5-4|NA|TRBJ2-5
CASSRGLAGVPETQYF
TGTGCCAGCAGCAGGGGACTAGCGGGAGTACCGGAGACCCAGTACTTC
>TRBD1|TRBV28|NA|TRBJ1-2
CASSLWRQGDGYTF
TGTGCCAGCAGCTTATGGAGACAGGGAGATGGCTACACCTTC
>TRBD2|TRBV11-2|NA|TRBJ2-1
CASSSRLASNEQFF
TGTGCCAGCAGCTCCAGACTAGCATCCAATGAGCAGTTCTTC
>TRBD1|TRBV4-3|NA|TRBJ2-7
CASSQDVGQGTREQYF
TGCGCCAGCAGCCAAGATGTGGGACAGGGCACTCGCGAGCAGTACTTC
>TRBD1|TRBV5-1|NA|TRBJ1-3
CASSLGTGGNTIYF
TGCGCCAGCAGCTTGGGGACAGGGGGAAACACCATATATTTT
>TRBD2|TRBV6-5|few|TRBJ2-2
CASSYSWTSATGELFF
TGTGCCAGCAGTTATTCGTGGACTAGCGCCACCGGGGAGCTGTTTTTT
>TRBD2|TRBV5-6|NA|TRBJ2-7
CASSPASGGSYEQYF
TGTGCCAGCAGCCCGGCTAGCGGGGGCTCCTACGAGCAGTACTTC
>TRBD2|TRBV10-1|NA|TRBJ2-7
CASSEYGTSGRPEQYF
TGCGCCAGCAGCGAGTACGGGACTAGCGGGAGGCCGGAGCAGTACTTC
>NA|TRBV27|NA|TRBJ2-7
CASSPPGHLRDEQYF
TGTGCCAGCAGTCCGCCGGGACACCTCCGGGACGAGCAGTACTTC
>NA|TRBV28|once|TRBJ1-3
CASSFVRGGNTIYF
TGTGCCAGCAGTTTCGTCAGGGGTGGAAACACCATATATTTT
>NA|TRBV6-1|few|TRBJ1-1
CASSEARYEAFF
TGTGCCAGCAGTGAAGCGCGGTATGAAGCTTTCTTT
>NA|TRBV27|NA|TRBJ2-1
CASSRGGKGEQFF
TGTGCCAGCAGTAGGGGGGGAAAGGGTGAGCAGTTCTTC
>NA|TRBV30|NA|TRBJ1-4
CAWSVGVLGEKLFF
TGTGCCTGGAGTGTAGGGGTTCTTGGTGAAAAACTGTTTTTT
>TRBD2|TRBV5-4|NA|TRBJ2-3
CASSRLADSDTQYF
TGTGCCAGCAGCCGACTAGCGGACTCAGATACGCAGTATTTT
>TRBD2|TRBV28|NA|TRBJ2-3
CASSSAGLAGASTDTQYF
TGTGCCAGCAGTTCGGCGGGACTAGCGGGAGCTAGCACAGATACGCAGTATTTT
>NA|TRBV18|few|TRBJ1-1
CASSPPRDTEAFF
TGTGCCAGCTCACCACCTCGGGATACTGAAGCTTTCTTT
>TRBD1|TRBV28|NA|TRBJ2-1
CASRTNRGRGPHNEQFF
TGTGCCAGCAGGACCAACAGGGGCCGAGGCCCCCACAATGAGCAGTTCTTC
>NA|TRBV6-6|NA|TRBJ2-1
CASSPARAHNEQFF
TGTGCCAGCAGTCCCGCGAGGGCCCACAATGAGCAGTTCTTC
>TRBD2|TRBV28|once|TRBJ2-5
CASSRRTSGEETQYF
TGTGCCAGCAGCCGACGGACTAGCGGGGAAGAGACCCAGTACTTC